Detailed here is one T cell receptor beta chain. The data stem from a study of blood T cell repertoires in COVID-19. Turning to the study itself: T cells, B-cell-depleted T cells, or PBMCs provided the cDNA or gDNA that served as material.

TCRdb's copy holds only in-frame clones and misses some; the assay was immunoSEQ multiplex PCR. The sample lists 150,000 to 200,000 clones, about 84% seen once, with 9.5% to 15% in the top ten. Germline V lookup: CDR1 MGHRA, CDR2 YSYEKL. This CDR3 spans 16 amino acids. J gave up 11 bases and V 1 base, and 11 bases lay outside the gene matches. The TCR originated in a man in his fifties who had recovered from COVID-19. Sequenced material: PBMCs or T cells enriched from blood (not recorded which). The V and J genes are TRBV4-1 and TRBJ1-4; TRBD1 matches 9 bases. The CDR3 loop is CASSQGADRGWQKLFF. CDR3 DNA: TGCGCCAGCAGCCAAGGGGCAGACAGGGGGTGGCAGAAACTGTTTTTT.